This is a list of T cell receptor beta chains from one sample in a study of early T cells in non-severe SARS-CoV-2 infection. TCRdb re-derived calls from the 5' RACE reads in MiXCR, one entry per CDR3 protein. The sample records tens of thousands of distinct CDR3 sequences, around 16% being singletons. Sequencing input: whole blood. Source of these receptors: an adult who was a healthcare worker with PCR-confirmed SARS-CoV-2 infection or an uninfected control (not recorded which). CDR3s include the opening cysteine and the closing phenylalanine or tryptophan. D genes are given only for firm matches. For some rows the clone size is stated as once, few or many, or as a class when expanded; others skip it.

size: -; D: -; V: TRBV11-3; J: TRBJ1-1; DNA: TGTGCCAGCAGCTTAATGACAAACCGGAACACTGAAGCTTTCTTT; CDR3: CASSLMTNRNTEAFF
size: many; D: TRBD1; V: TRBV20-1; J: TRBJ1-2; DNA: TGCAGTGCCCGCCCGGGACAGGACCTACTCTATGGCTACACCTTC; CDR3: CSARPGQDLLYGYTF
size: -; D: TRBD1; V: TRBV20-1; J: TRBJ2-2; DNA: TGCAGTGCTACTAGGACAGGGCCCGGGGAGCTGTTTTTT; CDR3: CSATRTGPGELFF
size: -; D: -; V: TRBV9; J: TRBJ1-1; DNA: TGTGCCAGCAGCGTAACTTCGGGCGGGAACACTGAAGCTTTCTTT; CDR3: CASSVTSGGNTEAFF
size: -; D: TRBD1; V: TRBV29-1; J: TRBJ2-7; DNA: TGCAGCGGGGGACAGGGGGAGTACGAGCAGTACTTC; CDR3: CSGGQGEYEQYF
size: many; D: -; V: TRBV2; J: TRBJ1-1; DNA: TGTGCCAGCATTGGGTTTCCTGAAGCTTTCTTT; CDR3: CASIGFPEAFF
size: -; D: -; V: TRBV10-2; J: TRBJ2-3; DNA: TGCGCCAGCAGTGTTATTTTCACAGATACGCAGTATTTT; CDR3: CASSVIFTDTQYF
size: few; D: -; V: TRBV6-5; J: TRBJ2-7; DNA: TGTGCCAGCAGTCCTTACGGACTGGACTACGAGCAGTACTTC; CDR3: CASSPYGLDYEQYF
size: -; D: -; V: TRBV7-8; J: TRBJ2-7; DNA: TGTGCCAGCACCCCCTTTTTACAAACCGCCTACGAGCAGTACTTC; CDR3: CASTPFLQTAYEQYF
size: few; D: TRBD2; V: TRBV7-2; J: TRBJ2-7; DNA: TGTGCCAGCAGCTTCCACTCAGCGGGATCCTACGAGCAGTACTTC; CDR3: CASSFHSAGSYEQYF
size: -; D: TRBD2; V: TRBV4-3; J: TRBJ2-1; DNA: TGCGCCAGCAGCCAAGCCCTAGCGGGCTACAATGAGCAGTTCTTC; CDR3: CASSQALAGYNEQFF
size: many; D: -; V: TRBV5-1; J: TRBJ1-4; DNA: TGCGCCAGCAGCCCCTCCCCGGCTGAAAAACTGTTTTTT; CDR3: CASSPSPAEKLFF
size: few; D: -; V: TRBV20-1; J: TRBJ2-1; DNA: TGCAGTGCTAGATCCTACAATGAGCAGTTCTTC; CDR3: CSARSYNEQFF
size: many; D: -; V: TRBV20-1; J: TRBJ2-3; DNA: TGCAGTGCTAGAGACTGGCGGGCAGATACGCAGTATTTT; CDR3: CSARDWRADTQYF
size: -; D: TRBD2; V: TRBV10-3; J: TRBJ2-7; DNA: TGTGCCACCGGACTAGCTGCCTCCTACGAGCAGTACTTC; CDR3: CATGLAASYEQYF
size: -; D: -; V: TRBV5-4; J: TRBJ2-3; DNA: TGTGCCAGCAGTTTTTGGGGTCGGGGGCGAGATACGCAGTATTTT; CDR3: CASSFWGRGRDTQYF
size: few; D: -; V: TRBV27; J: TRBJ2-2; DNA: TGTGCCAGCAGTTTACGAGGGGATGTAGTATCCGGGGAGCTGTTTTTT; CDR3: CASSLRGDVVSGELFF
size: many; D: -; V: TRBV6-2/TRBV6-3; J: TRBJ2-7; DNA: TGTGCCAGCAGCCAAAACTACGAGCAGTACTTC; CDR3: CASSQNYEQYF
size: -; D: -; V: TRBV10-2; J: TRBJ2-5; DNA: TGCGCCAGCAGCGATACCTGGGGAGAGACCCAGTACTTC; CDR3: CASSDTWGETQYF
size: -; D: -; V: TRBV29-1; J: TRBJ2-5; DNA: TGCAGCGTCGCCTCCCTGGTGGAGACCCAGTACTTC; CDR3: CSVASLVETQYF
size: few; D: -; V: TRBV9; J: TRBJ2-2; DNA: TGTGCCAGCAGCGTAGACGGGGAGGCCGGGGAGCTGTTTTTT; CDR3: CASSVDGEAGELFF
size: few; D: -; V: TRBV7-2; J: TRBJ2-7; DNA: TGTGCCAGCAGCTCCATTACGTCATTTGGAGGTACCGAGCAGTACTTC; CDR3: CASSSITSFGGTEQYF
size: many; D: -; V: TRBV20-1; J: TRBJ1-1; DNA: TGCAGTGCTAGAGCCCCTAGGGGAGGAGGGACTGAAGCTTTCTTT; CDR3: CSARAPRGGGTEAFF
size: few; D: TRBD1; V: TRBV19; J: TRBJ2-7; DNA: TGTGCCAGCCGACAGGGATTCGGCTACGAGCAGTACTTC; CDR3: CASRQGFGYEQYF
size: -; D: TRBD1; V: TRBV7-3; J: TRBJ2-3; DNA: TGTGCCAGCAGCTTACAGGGGGCGAAAGATACGCAGTATTTT; CDR3: CASSLQGAKDTQYF
size: few; D: -; V: TRBV4-2; J: TRBJ1-1; DNA: TGTGCCAGCAGCCAAGATTTGGGTTTGAACACTGAAGCTTTCTTT; CDR3: CASSQDLGLNTEAFF
size: many; D: -; V: TRBV7-2; J: TRBJ2-3; DNA: TGTGCCAGCAGCTTAGGGGGTCTAGTACAAGATACGCAGTATTTT; CDR3: CASSLGGLVQDTQYF
size: many; D: TRBD1; V: TRBV7-3; J: TRBJ2-6; DNA: TGTGCCAGCAGCCCAGGGGGACAGGGGTTCGCCGGGGCCAACGTCCTGACTTTC; CDR3: CASSPGGQGFAGANVLTF
size: few; D: -; V: TRBV20-1; J: TRBJ1-1; DNA: TGCAGTGCTAGGGGGACAATGAGCACTGAAGCTTTCTTT; CDR3: CSARGTMSTEAFF
size: -; D: -; V: TRBV11-2; J: TRBJ2-7; DNA: TGTGCCAGGAGGGCCCCCGGCCACGAGCAGTACTTC; CDR3: CARRAPGHEQYF
size: few; D: -; V: TRBV9; J: TRBJ2-5; DNA: TGTGCCAGCAGCACCACCGGGAACCCTCGGGAGACCCAGTACTTC; CDR3: CASSTTGNPRETQYF
size: -; D: -; V: TRBV11-2; J: TRBJ1-3; DNA: TGTGCCAGCAGCTTAGCCCTGAGGAGCTCTGGAAACACCATATATTTT; CDR3: CASSLALRSSGNTIYF
size: many; D: TRBD1; V: TRBV5-6; J: TRBJ2-2; DNA: TGTGCCAGCAGAGACAGGGGTAGGCCCGGGGAGCTGTTTTTT; CDR3: CASRDRGRPGELFF
size: few; D: TRBD1; V: TRBV7-3; J: TRBJ2-3; DNA: TGTGCCAGCAGCAAACAGGGGGCTAGGGCAGATACGCAGTATTTT; CDR3: CASSKQGARADTQYF
size: many; D: -; V: TRBV7-8; J: TRBJ2-7; DNA: TGTGCCAGCAGGACCGACAAGCTCCCCTACGAGCAGTACTTC; CDR3: CASRTDKLPYEQYF
size: -; D: -; V: TRBV6-1; J: TRBJ2-7; DNA: TGTGCCAGCAGGCCCCAGGGGCTCGTTGGAGACGAGCAGTACTTC; CDR3: CASRPQGLVGDEQYF
size: -; D: -; V: TRBV11-2; J: TRBJ2-2; DNA: TGTGCCAGCAGTGGACACCGCACCGGGGAGCTGTTTTTT; CDR3: CASSGHRTGELFF
size: few; D: TRBD2; V: TRBV2; J: TRBJ2-7; DNA: TGTGCCAGCAGCGGGACTAGCGGGAGTTACGAGCAGTACTTC; CDR3: CASSGTSGSYEQYF
size: -; D: -; V: TRBV10-3; J: TRBJ2-5; DNA: TGTGCCATCAGTTACAGGGAGGGAGAGACCCAGTACTTC; CDR3: CAISYREGETQYF
size: -; D: -; V: TRBV7-9; J: TRBJ2-5; DNA: TGTGCCAGCGCGATCCGTATAGGGACCCAGTACTTC; CDR3: CASAIRIGTQYF
size: -; D: -; V: TRBV7-2; J: TRBJ2-6; DNA: TGTGCCAGCAGGGAGCAAAGCTCTGGGGCCAACGTCCTGACTTTC; CDR3: CASREQSSGANVLTF
size: few; D: -; V: TRBV7-9; J: TRBJ2-7; DNA: TGTGCCAGCAGCCCTTCGTCCTTCTCCTACGAGCAGTACTTC; CDR3: CASSPSSFSYEQYF
size: -; D: TRBD1; V: TRBV20-1; J: TRBJ1-1; DNA: TGCAGTGCTAGAGCCTCCGAGACAGGGGCCACTGAAGCTTTCTTT; CDR3: CSARASETGATEAFF
size: -; D: -; V: TRBV7-3; J: TRBJ2-1; DNA: TGTGCCAGCAGCTTAACGTGGGGGTACAATGAGCAGTTCTTC; CDR3: CASSLTWGYNEQFF
size: -; D: -; V: TRBV9; J: TRBJ2-7; DNA: TGTGCCAGCAGCGTGAGGGACATCTCCTACGAGCAGTACTTC; CDR3: CASSVRDISYEQYF
size: few; D: TRBD2; V: TRBV5-8; J: TRBJ2-1; DNA: TGTGCCAGCAGCCCGCGGGCGGGAGTGGTTGGGGATGAGCAGTTCTTC; CDR3: CASSPRAGVVGDEQFF
size: few; D: -; V: TRBV7-3; J: TRBJ2-2; DNA: TGTGCCAGCAGCTCAAAGAGGGTCCCGAACACCGGGGAGCTGTTTTTT; CDR3: CASSSKRVPNTGELFF